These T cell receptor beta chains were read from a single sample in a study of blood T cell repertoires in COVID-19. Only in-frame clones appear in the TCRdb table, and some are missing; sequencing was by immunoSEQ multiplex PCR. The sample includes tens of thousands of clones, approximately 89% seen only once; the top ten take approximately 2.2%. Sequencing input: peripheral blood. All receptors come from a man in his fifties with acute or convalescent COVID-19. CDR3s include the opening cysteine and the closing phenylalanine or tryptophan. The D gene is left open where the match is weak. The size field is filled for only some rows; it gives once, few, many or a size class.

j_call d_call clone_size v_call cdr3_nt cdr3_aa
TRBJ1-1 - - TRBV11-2 TGTGCCAGCAGCTTAGATCGGGGGGGCGTTAGGACTGAAGCTTTCTTT CASSLDRGGVRTEAFF
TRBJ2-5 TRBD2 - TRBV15 TGTGCCACCAGCGATTCCGGGACTAGCGGGAGGGGGTGGGAGGAGACCCAGTACTTC CATSDSGTSGRGWEETQYF
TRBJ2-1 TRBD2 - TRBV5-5 TGTGCCAGCAGCTTGGAATTTCCCAGCGGGAGGGCAAATGAGCAGTTCTTC CASSLEFPSGRANEQFF
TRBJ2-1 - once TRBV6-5 TGTGCCAGCAGTTACCTCCGGAGTGGGGAGCAGTTCTTC CASSYLRSGEQFF
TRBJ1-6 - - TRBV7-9 TGTGCCAGCAGCTTCCGCTCCTATAATTCACCCCTCCACTTT CASSFRSYNSPLHF
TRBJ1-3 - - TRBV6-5 TGTGCCAGCAATAAGCAGGGGAATGGAAACACCATATATTTT CASNKQGNGNTIYF
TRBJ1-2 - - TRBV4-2 TGTGCCAGCAGCCAAGAGTTGGCGAGGACAGAATATGGCTACACCTTC CASSQELARTEYGYTF
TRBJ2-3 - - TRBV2 TGTGCCAGCGGGACTTACACAGATACGCAGTATTTT CASGTYTDTQYF
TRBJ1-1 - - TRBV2 TGTGCCAGCACCGTAGACAGAGTGAACACTGAAGCTTTCTTT CASTVDRVNTEAFF
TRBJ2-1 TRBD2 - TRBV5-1 TGCGCCAGCAGCTTGGGCTCCTTTGGCGGGGGGGCGAATGAGCAGTTCTTC CASSLGSFGGGANEQFF
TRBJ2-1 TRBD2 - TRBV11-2 TGTGCCAGCAGCTTAGACCGGACTAGTGGCAATGAGCAGTTCTTC CASSLDRTSGNEQFF
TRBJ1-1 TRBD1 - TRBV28 TGTGCCAGCAGTTTATTCGGACAGGTAGCTGAAGCTTTCTTT CASSLFGQVAEAFF
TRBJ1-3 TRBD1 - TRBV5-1 TGCGCCAGCAGCCCAGGCGGGGGACAGGGGCTTCTTGGAAACACCATATATTTT CASSPGGGQGLLGNTIYF
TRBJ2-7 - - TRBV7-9 TGTGCCAGCAGCGACCGGGACTTGGTGGGGATCGAGCAGTACTTC CASSDRDLVGIEQYF
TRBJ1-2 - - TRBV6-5 TGTGCCAGCAGCTCCTCACGGAGTGGACTGAATGGCTACACCTTC CASSSSRSGLNGYTF
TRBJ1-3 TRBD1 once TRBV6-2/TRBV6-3 TGTGCCAGCAGTGCCCTTCAGGGGGCTATTGGAAACACCATATATTTT CASSALQGAIGNTIYF
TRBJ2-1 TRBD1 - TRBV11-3 TGTGCCAGCAGCTCAGGGACAGTCCATTACAATGAGCAGTTCTTC CASSSGTVHYNEQFF
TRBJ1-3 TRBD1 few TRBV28 TGTGCCAGCAGCGTCACGGGACAGCCAAGCTCTGGAAACACCATATATTTT CASSVTGQPSSGNTIYF
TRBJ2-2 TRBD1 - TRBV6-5 TGTGCCAGCCGATCTACAGGGGCGAACACCGGGGAGCTGTTTTTT CASRSTGANTGELFF
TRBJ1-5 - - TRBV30 TGTGCCTGGACGGACGGTGGGCAGGGTGAAAATCAGCCCCAGCATTTT CAWTDGGQGENQPQHF
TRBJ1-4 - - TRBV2 TGTGCCAGCAGTGTGGCGGGGCGGAATGAAAAACTGTTTTTT CASSVAGRNEKLFF
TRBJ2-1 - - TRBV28 TGTGCCAGCAGTAGGCCGGGAGCCCATGAGCAGTTCTTC CASSRPGAHEQFF
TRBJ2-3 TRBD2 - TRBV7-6 TGTGCCAGCAGCGCCAAAACAAGCGGGGGCCCCCTAGATACGCAGTATTTT CASSAKTSGGPLDTQYF
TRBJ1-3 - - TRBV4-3 TGCGCCAGCAGCCAAGAAACACCCCCCTCTGGAAACACCATATATTTT CASSQETPPSGNTIYF
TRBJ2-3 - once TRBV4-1 TGCGCCAGCAGCCAAGGGGGGGACGGGGCAAGGGATACGCAGTATTTT CASSQGGDGARDTQYF
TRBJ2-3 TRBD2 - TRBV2 TGTGCCAGCAGTCCCTCTAGCGGGAGGGCCCGGGGTACGCAGTATTTT CASSPSSGRARGTQYF